This T cell receptor beta chain was identified during a study of T cell responses to AZD1222 COVID-19 vaccine. Produced via immunoSEQ multiplex PCR; TCRdb's table is partial and in-frame only. The sample holds nearly 35,000 clones, 70% to 80% seen once. This receptor was taken from an adult who received the AZD1222 COVID-19 vaccine. The sample consisted of peripheral blood, taken 28 days after the second AZD1222 dose.

The CDR3 is CSVEAWAGGGYTF. The CDR3 nucleotides read TGCAGCGTTGAAGCTTGGGCAGGGGGTGGCTACACCTTC. The chain couples TRBV29-1 to TRBJ1-2, with 7 nucleotides matching TRBD1. This CDR3 region has 13 residues. Germline trimming cut 1 base from V and 7 bases from J; bases unmatched to any gene: 6. Germline CDR1 reads SQVTM; CDR2 reads ANQGSEA.